The rows below give T cell receptor beta chains drawn from one sample of a study of T-cell reconstitution after alpha-beta-depleted transplantation in children. TCRdb re-called the PCR reads through MiXCR, storing one row per CDR3 protein. This sample has 350,000 to 400,000 distinct CDR3 sequences, with about 14% found just once. Sequencing was performed on PBMCs, taken from the stem cell graft. These receptors came from a human donor who donated a stem cell graft to a child with Fanconi anemia. CDR3s include the opening cysteine and the closing phenylalanine or tryptophan. Fields, in order: J gene, clone size, D gene, V gene, CDR3 DNA, CDR3 protein. D genes are given only for firm matches. Clone size, where shown, is once, few, many, or a class for clones that have expanded.

>TRBJ2-3|.|TRBD2|TRBV20-1
TGCAGTGCTAGTGAGCGGGGGGGCCGAGATACGCAGTATTTT
CSASERGGRDTQYF
>TRBJ2-1|few|.|TRBV20-1
TGCAGTGCTAACGGGCGGACCAGCTCCTACAATGAGCAGTTCTTC
CSANGRTSSYNEQFF
>TRBJ1-2|.|TRBD1|TRBV6-1
TGTGCCAGCAGCCCCACAGGGGGCTTTGGCTACACCTTC
CASSPTGGFGYTF
>TRBJ2-3|few|TRBD2|TRBV3-1
TGTGCCAGCAGCCATGGGTTAGGAGTCCGGCGGGGGGATCCCACAGATACGCAGTATTTT
CASSHGLGVRRGDPTDTQYF
>TRBJ1-5|few|TRBD1|TRBV12-3/TRBV12-4
TGTGCCAGCAGTCCAGGACAGGGCGAACAGCCCCAGCATTTT
CASSPGQGEQPQHF
>TRBJ2-7|many|TRBD1|TRBV5-1
TGCGCCAGCAGCTTCCGGGACAGATCCTACGAGCAGTACTTC
CASSFRDRSYEQYF
>TRBJ2-7|few|.|TRBV29-1
TGCAGCGTTGAAGGTTCCGAATCGGGCTCCTACGAGCAGTACTTC
CSVEGSESGSYEQYF
>TRBJ1-6|many|.|TRBV6-1
TGTGCCAGCAGTCCCTATCCTAGCAATTCACCCCTCCACTTT
CASSPYPSNSPLHF
>TRBJ1-1|few|.|TRBV7-6
TGTGCCAGCAGCTTAGACCTGGCAGGGGACACTGAAGCTTTCTTT
CASSLDLAGDTEAFF
>TRBJ1-2|.|TRBD1|TRBV18
TGTGCCAGCTCACCACAAACACAGGGGGCAGGCGGCTACACCTTC
CASSPQTQGAGGYTF
>TRBJ1-4|few|.|TRBV7-6
TGTGCCAGCAGCTTAGGCGAGGACACTCGCCGAGCTAATGAAAAACTGTTTTTT
CASSLGEDTRRANEKLFF
>TRBJ2-1|many|TRBD2|TRBV5-1
TGCGCCAGCAGCCCCCGGGACTACGACAATGAGCAGTTCTTC
CASSPRDYDNEQFF
>TRBJ1-6|.|TRBD1|TRBV6-5
TGTGCCAGCAGTCCCTACAGGGGGCCTCTTTCCTACCTCCACTTT
CASSPYRGPLSYLHF
>TRBJ1-1|few|.|TRBV30
TGTGCCTGGCATAGGACTCGAGGAGCTTTCTTT
CAWHRTRGAFF
>TRBJ2-1|many|TRBD2|TRBV4-2
TGTGCCAGCAGCCAAGTTGGTAGCGGGGGGCGCTCCTACAATGAGCAGTTCTTC
CASSQVGSGGRSYNEQFF
>TRBJ2-7|.|.|TRBV9
TGTGCCAGCAGTGCGCTGGGGGGGCATTTCGAGCAGTACTTC
CASSALGGHFEQYF
>TRBJ2-7|.|TRBD2|TRBV3-1
TGTGCCAGCAGCGCACGTCGGCTTTCCACGACGAGACTAGCGGACGACTACGAGCAGTACTTC
CASSARRLSTTRLADDYEQYF
>TRBJ2-2|few|TRBD1|TRBV4-3
TGCGCCAGCAGCCAACAAGACAGGGGCGGGACCGGGGAGCTGTTTTTT
CASSQQDRGGTGELFF
>TRBJ2-3|many|TRBD2|TRBV5-1
TGCGCCAGCAGCACTGCAACTAGCGGGGGGTTAGATACGCAGTATTTT
CASSTATSGGLDTQYF
>TRBJ2-3|.|.|TRBV11-2
TGTGCCAGCAGCTTCCAAAGGCCCGATACGCAGTATTTT
CASSFQRPDTQYF
>TRBJ2-1|.|TRBD2|TRBV4-1
TGCGCCAGCAGTCAAACTAGCGGGGAACAAAATGAGCAGTTCTTC
CASSQTSGEQNEQFF
>TRBJ2-3|.|.|TRBV15
TGTGCCACCAGCAGAGTAAGGGCCTCTTTCCATACGCAGTATTTT
CATSRVRASFHTQYF